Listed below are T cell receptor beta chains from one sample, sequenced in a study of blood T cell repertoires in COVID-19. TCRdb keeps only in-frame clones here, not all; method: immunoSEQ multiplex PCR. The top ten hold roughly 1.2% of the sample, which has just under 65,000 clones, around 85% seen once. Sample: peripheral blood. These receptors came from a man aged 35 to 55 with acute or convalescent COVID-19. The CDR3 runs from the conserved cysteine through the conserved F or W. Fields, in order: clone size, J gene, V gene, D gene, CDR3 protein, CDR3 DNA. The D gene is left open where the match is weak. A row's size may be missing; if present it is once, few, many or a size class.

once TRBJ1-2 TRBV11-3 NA CASSLDVRGYGYTF TGTGCCAGCAGCTTAGACGTCAGGGGCTATGGCTACACCTTC
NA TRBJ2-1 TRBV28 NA CASSFPTVTGWTYNEQFF TGTGCCAGCAGTTTCCCTACCGTAACGGGATGGACCTACAATGAGCAGTTCTTC
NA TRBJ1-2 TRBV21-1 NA CASSKARTGFPSGYTF TGTGCCAGCAGCAAAGCCCGGACAGGGTTTCCCTCTGGCTACACCTTC
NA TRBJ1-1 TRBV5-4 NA CASRPTGNTEAFF TGTGCCAGCAGACCTACAGGGAACACTGAAGCTTTCTTT
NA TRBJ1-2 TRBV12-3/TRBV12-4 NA CASSLRGYGYTF TGTGCCAGCAGTTTACGGGGCTATGGCTACACCTTC
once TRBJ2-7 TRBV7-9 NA CASNRGIDEQYF TGTGCCAGCAACCGAGGAATTGACGAGCAGTACTTC
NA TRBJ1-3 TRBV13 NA CASSPDRSSGNTIYF TGTGCCAGCAGCCCGGACAGAAGCTCTGGAAACACCATATATTTT
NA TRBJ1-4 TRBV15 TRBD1 CATSRSLTGGDEKLFF TGTGCCACCAGCCGCTCCTTGACAGGGGGCGATGAAAAACTGTTTTTT
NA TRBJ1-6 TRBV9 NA CASSVGINNSPLHF TGTGCCAGCAGCGTCGGGATAAATAATTCACCCCTCCACTTT
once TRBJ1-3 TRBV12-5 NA CASGLSLASGNTIYF TGTGCTAGTGGTTTAAGTCTTGCGTCTGGAAACACCATATATTTT
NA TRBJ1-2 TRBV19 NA CASTRGDYGYTF TGTGCCAGTACCAGGGGAGACTATGGCTACACCTTC
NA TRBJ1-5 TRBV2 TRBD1 CASSFGQEYNQPQHF TGTGCCAGCAGTTTTGGACAGGAGTACAATCAGCCCCAGCATTTT
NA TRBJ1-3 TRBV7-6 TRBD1 CASTRTGKGGNTIYF TGTGCCAGCACCCGGACAGGGAAGGGTGGAAACACCATATATTTT